This TCR beta chain was identified in a study of beta chain features in type 1 diabetes. Points on this clone: Its antigen is currently unknown.

Via the markers CD45RO/CCR7/CD25/CD127/CD95/CD27, stem cell-like memory, regulatory, central memory and naive CD4+ cells were sorted. Study-wide findings and caveats: Naive, central memory and Treg TCRB repertoires seemed to resemble each other more closely in patients than they did in healthy donors.

Since all of the isolated RNA was reverse transcribed, expressed TCRB transcripts were what got sequenced. Sequenced by immunoSEQ multiplex PCR; TCRdb stores in-frame clones only, minus some. The repertoire has 200,000 to 250,000 clones, around 68% of them found once; the top ten carry roughly 0.048%. The V gene's germline CDR1 is ENHRY and CDR2 SYGVKD. V trimming: 4 bases; J trimming: 3 bases; junction bases outside the gene matches: 6. This CDR3 contains 15 residues. The rearrangement joins TRBV10-3 to TRBJ1-1; 9 nucleotides match TRBD1. This receptor was obtained from a man younger than 40 in good health. Source material: naive CD4+ T cells from blood. CDR3 DNA: TGTGCCATCAGTGCCACCGGACAGGGGTACACTGAAGCTTTCTTT. As protein: CAISATGQGYTEAFF.